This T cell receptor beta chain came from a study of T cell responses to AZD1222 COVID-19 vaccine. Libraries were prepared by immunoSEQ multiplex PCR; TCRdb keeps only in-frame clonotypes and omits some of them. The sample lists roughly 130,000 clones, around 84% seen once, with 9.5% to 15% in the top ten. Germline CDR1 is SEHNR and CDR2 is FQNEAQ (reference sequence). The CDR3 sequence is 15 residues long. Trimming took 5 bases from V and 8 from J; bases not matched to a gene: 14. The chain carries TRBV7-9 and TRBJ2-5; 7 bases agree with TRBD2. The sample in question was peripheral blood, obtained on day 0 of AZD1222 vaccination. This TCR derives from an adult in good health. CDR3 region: CASSQSAGLFATQYF. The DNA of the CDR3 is TGTGCCAGCAGCCAATCAGCGGGACTTTTTGCTACCCAGTACTTC.